These 7 T cell receptor beta chains came from one sample sequenced in a study of T cells in Graves' hyperthyroidism and ophthalmopathy. Amplified TCR beta CDR3 regions derived from RNA transcripts. The primer set for the first-round RT-PCR of the TCR CDR3 was HTBI. Via MiXCR, TCRdb re-called the multiplex PCR reads, giving one row per CDR3 protein. Of 500,000 to 650,000 distinct CDR3 sequences in the sample, roughly 15% were seen once. The sample consisted of blood. Every receptor here comes from a woman in her fifties or sixties with Graves' ophthalmopathy.

This chain links TRBV6-5 with TRBJ1-5, with 10 bases identical to TRBD1. CDR1 and CDR2 (germline): MNHEY, SVGAGI. V was pared by 4 bases and J by 5 bases, with 11 bases of the junction left unmatched. This CDR3 has 17 amino acids. CDR3 sequence: CASSSGQGTNPHQPQHF. The DNA for the CDR3 is TGTGCCAGCAGTTCGGGACAGGGGACCAACCCCCATCAGCCCCAGCATTTT.

This clonotype was counted at least ten times. CDR3 loop: CATSVFSGSQETQYF. CDR3 in DNA: TGTGCCACCAGTGTCTTTAGCGGGAGCCAAGAGACCCAGTACTTC. The V call is TRBV24-1, the J call TRBJ2-5; 9 bases map to TRBD2. This CDR3 is 15 amino acids long. Trimming took 5 bases from V and 1 from J; bases not matched to a gene: 4. Per germline, CDR1 KGHDR and CDR2 SFDVKD.

J is TRBJ2-5 and V is TRBV7-3; D possibly corresponds to TRBD2 (5 bases). The ends were cut back, 2 bases at V and 7 bases at J, with 14 bases in the middle. This CDR3 spans 14 amino acids. CDR1 is SGHTA and CDR2 is FQGTGA in the germline V gene. The CDR3 region has the DNA TGTGCCAGCAGCTTACGGGGTGGAAGCGGGACCCAGTACTTC. It specifies CASSLRGGSGTQYF.

CDR3 residues: CSARDWLAGSTDTQYF. Here the CDR3 DNA reads TGCAGTGCTAGAGACTGGCTAGCCGGGAGCACAGATACGCAGTATTTT. This rearrangement joins TRBV20-1 to TRBJ2-3, with TRBD2 as a possible D gene (5 bases). V was cut by 0 bases and J by 0 bases, with 13 bases left in between. The CDR3 is 16 amino acids. Germline-derived CDR1 and CDR2 are DFQATT and SNEGSKA (reference sequence).

This clonotype was recorded at least ten times. This sequence joins TRBV28 and TRBJ2-7; possibly TRBD1 for D (6 bases). Trimming cost V 5 bases and J 3 bases, with 14 bases left between them. The CDR3 runs to 14 residues. Germline CDR1 is MDHEN and CDR2 is SYDVKM. The CDR3 here is CASSPSGAHYEQYF. The CDR3 DNA sequence: TGTGCCAGCAGTCCCTCAGGGGCCCACTACGAGCAGTACTTC.

This clonotype was seen more than once but under ten times. At one of its ends the junction is not consistent with the germline gene, which may arise from a read error. The V gene is TRBV11-3, the J gene TRBJ2-5; tentative D call: TRBD1 (5 bases). This CDR3 contains 15 residues. Germline V CDR1 and CDR2: SGHNT, YENEEA. CDR3 residues: CAGSRREVAGETQYF. The CDR3 DNA is TGTGCCGGCAGCCGCAGGGAAGTCGCTGGGGAGACCCAGTACTTC.

There are many counts of this clonotype. The chain couples TRBV5-1 to TRBJ2-1; unclear D gene. The CDR3 runs 15 residues. Looked up from germline, CDR1 is SGHRS and CDR2 is YFSETQ. V lost 4 bases to trimming and J lost 0 bases, with 11 bases between them. The chain's CDR3 is CASSKFWGSYNEQFF. CDR3 sequence (DNA): TGCGCCAGCAGCAAATTCTGGGGCTCCTACAATGAGCAGTTCTTC.